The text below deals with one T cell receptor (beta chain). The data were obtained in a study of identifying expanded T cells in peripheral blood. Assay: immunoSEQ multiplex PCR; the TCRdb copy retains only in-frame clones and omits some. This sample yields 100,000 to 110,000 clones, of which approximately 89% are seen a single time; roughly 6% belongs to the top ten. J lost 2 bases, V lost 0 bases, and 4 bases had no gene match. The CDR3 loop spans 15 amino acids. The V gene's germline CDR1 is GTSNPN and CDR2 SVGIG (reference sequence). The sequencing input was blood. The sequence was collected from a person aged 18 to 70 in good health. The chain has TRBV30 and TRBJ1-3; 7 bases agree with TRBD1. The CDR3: CAWSVRDRAGNTIYF. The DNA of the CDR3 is TGTGCCTGGAGTGTACGAGACAGGGCTGGAAACACCATATATTTT.